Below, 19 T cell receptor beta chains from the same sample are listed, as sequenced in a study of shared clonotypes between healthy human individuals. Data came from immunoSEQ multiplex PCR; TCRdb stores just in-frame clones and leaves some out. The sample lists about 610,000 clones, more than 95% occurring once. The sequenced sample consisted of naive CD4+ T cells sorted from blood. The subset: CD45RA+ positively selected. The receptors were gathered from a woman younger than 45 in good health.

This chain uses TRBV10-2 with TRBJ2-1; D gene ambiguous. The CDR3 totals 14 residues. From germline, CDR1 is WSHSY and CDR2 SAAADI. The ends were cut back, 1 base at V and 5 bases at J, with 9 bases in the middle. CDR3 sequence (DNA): TGCGCCAGCAGTGAGTTTTGGCGGCACAATGAGCAGTTCTTC. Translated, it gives CASSEFWRHNEQFF.

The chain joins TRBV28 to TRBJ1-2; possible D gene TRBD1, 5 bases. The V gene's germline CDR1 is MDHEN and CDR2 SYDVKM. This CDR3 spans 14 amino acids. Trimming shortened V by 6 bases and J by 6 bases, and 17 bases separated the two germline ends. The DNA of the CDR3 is TGTGCCAGCAGCACCCCCCAGGGTTTCAATGGCTACACCTTC. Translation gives CASSTPQGFNGYTF.

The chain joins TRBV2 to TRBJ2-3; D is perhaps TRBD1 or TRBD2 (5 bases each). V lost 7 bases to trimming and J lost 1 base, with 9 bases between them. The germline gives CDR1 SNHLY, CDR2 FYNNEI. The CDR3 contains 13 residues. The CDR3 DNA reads TGTGCCAGCACCCGGGACGGCACAGATACGCAGTATTTT. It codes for CASTRDGTDTQYF.

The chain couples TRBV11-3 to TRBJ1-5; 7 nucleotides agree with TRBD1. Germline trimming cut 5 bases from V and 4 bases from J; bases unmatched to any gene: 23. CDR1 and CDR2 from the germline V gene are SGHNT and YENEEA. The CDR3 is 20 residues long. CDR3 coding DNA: TGTGCCAGCAGCCCGATTCAGACAGGGACTCTCGGACCTGGGAATCAGCCCCAGCATTTT. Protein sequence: CASSPIQTGTLGPGNQPQHF.

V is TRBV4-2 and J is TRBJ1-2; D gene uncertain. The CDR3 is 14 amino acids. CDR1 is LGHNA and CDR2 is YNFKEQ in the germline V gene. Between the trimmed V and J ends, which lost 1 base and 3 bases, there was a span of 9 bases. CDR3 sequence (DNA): TGTGCCAGCAGCCAAGTTGGGGTTTACTATGGCTACACCTTC. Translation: CASSQVGVYYGYTF.

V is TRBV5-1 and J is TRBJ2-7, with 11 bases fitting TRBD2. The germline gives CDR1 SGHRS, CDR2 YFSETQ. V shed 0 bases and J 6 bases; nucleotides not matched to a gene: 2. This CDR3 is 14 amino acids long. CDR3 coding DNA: TGCGCCAGCAGCTTGGGTCTAGCGGGAGGCGAGCAGTACTTC. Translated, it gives CASSLGLAGGEQYF.

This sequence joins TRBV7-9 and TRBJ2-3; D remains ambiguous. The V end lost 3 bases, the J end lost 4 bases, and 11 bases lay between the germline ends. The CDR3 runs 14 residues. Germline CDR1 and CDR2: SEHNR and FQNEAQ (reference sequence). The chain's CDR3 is CASSLSSNADTQYF. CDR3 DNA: TGTGCCAGCAGCTTGTCCAGTAACGCAGATACGCAGTATTTT.

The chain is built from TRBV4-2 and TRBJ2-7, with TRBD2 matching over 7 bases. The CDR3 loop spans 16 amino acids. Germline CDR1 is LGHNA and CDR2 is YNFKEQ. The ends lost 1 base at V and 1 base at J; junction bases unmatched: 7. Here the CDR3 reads CASSQGVKRGSYEQYF. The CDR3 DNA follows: TGTGCCAGCAGCCAAGGAGTAAAGCGGGGTTCCTACGAGCAGTACTTC.

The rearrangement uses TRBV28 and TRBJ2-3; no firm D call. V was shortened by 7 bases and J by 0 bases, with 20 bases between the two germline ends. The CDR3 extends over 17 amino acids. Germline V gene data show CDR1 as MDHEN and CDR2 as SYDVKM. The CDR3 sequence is CASTLDRWGSSTDTQYF. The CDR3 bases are TGTGCCAGCACACTGGACCGCTGGGGATCTAGCACAGATACGCAGTATTTT.

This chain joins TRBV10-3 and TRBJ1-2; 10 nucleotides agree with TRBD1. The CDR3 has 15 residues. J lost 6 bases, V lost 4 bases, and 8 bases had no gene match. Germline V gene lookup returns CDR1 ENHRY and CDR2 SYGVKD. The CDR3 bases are TGTGCCATCAGTGGGAATGACAGGGGGCTACATGGCTACACCTTC. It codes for CAISGNDRGLHGYTF.

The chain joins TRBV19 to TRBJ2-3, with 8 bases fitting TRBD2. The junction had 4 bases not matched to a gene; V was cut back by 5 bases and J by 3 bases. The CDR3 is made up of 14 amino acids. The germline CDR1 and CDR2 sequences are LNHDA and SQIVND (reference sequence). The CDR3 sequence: CASSRSGSTDTQYF. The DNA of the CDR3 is TGTGCCAGTAGTCGGAGCGGGAGTACAGATACGCAGTATTTT.

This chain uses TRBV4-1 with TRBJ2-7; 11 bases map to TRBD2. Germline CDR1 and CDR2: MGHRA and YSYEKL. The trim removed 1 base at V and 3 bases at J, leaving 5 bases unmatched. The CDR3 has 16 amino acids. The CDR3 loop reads CASSQVAGGPVYEQYF. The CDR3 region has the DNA TGCGCCAGCAGCCAAGTAGCGGGAGGGCCGGTCTACGAGCAGTACTTC.

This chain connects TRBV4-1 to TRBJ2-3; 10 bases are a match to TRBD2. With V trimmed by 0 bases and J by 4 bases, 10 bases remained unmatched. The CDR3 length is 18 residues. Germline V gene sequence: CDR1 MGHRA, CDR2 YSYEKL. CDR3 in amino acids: CASSQEGNLAGGPDTQYF. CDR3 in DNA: TGCGCCAGCAGCCAAGAGGGGAATTTAGCGGGAGGTCCAGATACGCAGTATTTT.

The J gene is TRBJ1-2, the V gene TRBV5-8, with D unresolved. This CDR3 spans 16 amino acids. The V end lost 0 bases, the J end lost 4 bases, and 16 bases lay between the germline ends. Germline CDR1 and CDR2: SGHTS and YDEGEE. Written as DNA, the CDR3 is TGTGCCAGCAGCTTGGCTGTTGGTCCGAGCATCTATGGCTACACCTTC. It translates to CASSLAVGPSIYGYTF.

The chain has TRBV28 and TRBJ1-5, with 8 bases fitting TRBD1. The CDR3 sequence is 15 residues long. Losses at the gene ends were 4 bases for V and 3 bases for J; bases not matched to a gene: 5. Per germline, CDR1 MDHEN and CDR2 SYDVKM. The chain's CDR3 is CASSSGQGDNQPQHF. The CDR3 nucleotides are TGTGCCAGCAGTTCCGGACAGGGTGACAATCAGCCCCAGCATTTT.

The chain's CDR3 is CASSPRGSDQPQHF. CDR3 coding DNA: TGTGCCAGCTCACCAAGGGGTTCGGATCAGCCCCAGCATTTT. The rearrangement links TRBV18 to TRBJ1-5; D might be TRBD1 (5 bases). Trimming stripped 2 bases from V and 5 bases from J, with 10 bases between. This CDR3 spans 14 amino acids. Germline loops: CDR1 KGHSH, CDR2 LQKENI.

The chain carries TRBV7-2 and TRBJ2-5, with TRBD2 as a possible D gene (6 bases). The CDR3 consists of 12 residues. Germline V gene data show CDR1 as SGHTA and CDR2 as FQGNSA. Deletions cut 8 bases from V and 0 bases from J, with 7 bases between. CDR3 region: CASAGYQETQYF. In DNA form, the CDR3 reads TGTGCCAGCGCGGGATACCAAGAGACCCAGTACTTC.

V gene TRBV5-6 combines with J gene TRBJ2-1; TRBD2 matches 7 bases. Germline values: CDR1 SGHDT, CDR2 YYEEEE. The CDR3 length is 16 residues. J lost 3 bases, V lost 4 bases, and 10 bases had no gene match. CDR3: CASSPISAGDYNEQFF. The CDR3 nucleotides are TGTGCCAGCAGCCCGATAAGCGCGGGAGACTACAATGAGCAGTTCTTC. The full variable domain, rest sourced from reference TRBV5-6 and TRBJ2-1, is DAGVTQSPTHLIKTRGQQVTLRCSPKSGHDTVSWYQQALGQGPQFIFQYYEEEERQRGNFPDRFSGHQFPNYSSELNVNALLLGDSALYLCASSPISAGDYNEQFFGPGTRLTVL.

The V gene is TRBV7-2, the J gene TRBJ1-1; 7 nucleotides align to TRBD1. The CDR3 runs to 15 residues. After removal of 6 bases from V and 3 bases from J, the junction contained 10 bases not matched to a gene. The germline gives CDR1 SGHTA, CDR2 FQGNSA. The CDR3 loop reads CASRDPTGVHTEAFF. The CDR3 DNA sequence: TGTGCCAGCAGGGATCCTACAGGGGTACACACTGAAGCTTTCTTT.